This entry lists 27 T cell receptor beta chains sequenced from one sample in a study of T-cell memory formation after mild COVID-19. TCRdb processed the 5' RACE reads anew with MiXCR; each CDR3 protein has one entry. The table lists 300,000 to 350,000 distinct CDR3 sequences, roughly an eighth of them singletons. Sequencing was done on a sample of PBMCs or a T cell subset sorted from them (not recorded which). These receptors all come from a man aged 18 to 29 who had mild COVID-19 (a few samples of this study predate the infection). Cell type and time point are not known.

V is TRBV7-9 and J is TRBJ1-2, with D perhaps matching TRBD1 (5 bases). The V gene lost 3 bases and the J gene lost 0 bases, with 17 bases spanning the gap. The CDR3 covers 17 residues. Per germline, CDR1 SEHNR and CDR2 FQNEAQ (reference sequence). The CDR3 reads CASSLAGHDISNYGYTF. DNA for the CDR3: TGTGCCAGCAGCTTGGCAGGACACGATATTTCTAACTATGGCTACACCTTC. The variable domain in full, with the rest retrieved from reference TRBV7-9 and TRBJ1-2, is DTGVSQNPRHKITKRGQNVTFRCDPISEHNRLYWYRQTLGQGPEFLTYFQNEAQLEKSRLLSDRFSAERPKGSFSTLEIQRTEQGDSAMYLCASSLAGHDISNYGYTFGSGTRLTVV.

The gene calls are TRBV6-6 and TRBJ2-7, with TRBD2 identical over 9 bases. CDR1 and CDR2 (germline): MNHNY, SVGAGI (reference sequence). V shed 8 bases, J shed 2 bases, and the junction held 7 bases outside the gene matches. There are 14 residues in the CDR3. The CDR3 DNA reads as TGTGCCAGCGGTGGGACTAGCCACGCCTACGAGCAGTACGTC. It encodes CASGGTSHAYEQYV.

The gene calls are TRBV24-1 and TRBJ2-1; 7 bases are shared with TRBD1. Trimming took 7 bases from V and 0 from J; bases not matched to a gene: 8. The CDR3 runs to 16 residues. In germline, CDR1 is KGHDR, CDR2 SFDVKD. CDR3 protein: CATSWDSFNSYNEQFF. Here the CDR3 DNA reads TGTGCCACCAGCTGGGACAGCTTTAACTCCTACAATGAGCAGTTCTTC.

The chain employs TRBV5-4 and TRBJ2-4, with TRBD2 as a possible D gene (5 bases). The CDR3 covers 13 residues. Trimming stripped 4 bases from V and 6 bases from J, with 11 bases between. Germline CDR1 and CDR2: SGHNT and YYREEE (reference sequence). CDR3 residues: CASSPGSGNIQYF. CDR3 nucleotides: TGTGCCAGCAGCCCGGGGAGTGGAAACATTCAGTACTTC.

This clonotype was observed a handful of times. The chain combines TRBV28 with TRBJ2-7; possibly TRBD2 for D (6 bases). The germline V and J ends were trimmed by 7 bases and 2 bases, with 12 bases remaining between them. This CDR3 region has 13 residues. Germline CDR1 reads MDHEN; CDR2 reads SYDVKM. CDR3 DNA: TGTGCCAGCACGGGACTCCCTGCCTACGAGCAGTACGTC. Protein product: CASTGLPAYEQYV.

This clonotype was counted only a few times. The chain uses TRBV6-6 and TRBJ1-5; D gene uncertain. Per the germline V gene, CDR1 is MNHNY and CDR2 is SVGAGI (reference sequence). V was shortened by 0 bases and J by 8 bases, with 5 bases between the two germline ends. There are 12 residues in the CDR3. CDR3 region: CASSYSVEPQHF. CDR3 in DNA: TGTGCCAGCAGTTACTCGGTGGAGCCCCAGCATTTT.

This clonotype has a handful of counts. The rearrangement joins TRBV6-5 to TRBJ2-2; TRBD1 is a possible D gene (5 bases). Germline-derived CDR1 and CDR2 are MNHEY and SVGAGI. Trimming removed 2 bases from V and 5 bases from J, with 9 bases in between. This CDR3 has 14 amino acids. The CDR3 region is CASSYGPGTGELFF. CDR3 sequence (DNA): TGTGCCAGCAGTTACGGCCCAGGGACCGGGGAGCTGTTTTTT.

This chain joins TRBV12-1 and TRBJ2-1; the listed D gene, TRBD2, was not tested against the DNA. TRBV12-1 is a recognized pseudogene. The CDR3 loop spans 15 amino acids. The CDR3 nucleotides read TGTGCCAGCAGCCCGGGACTAGAAAGAAACAATGAGCAGTTCTTC. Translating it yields CASSPGLERNNEQFF.

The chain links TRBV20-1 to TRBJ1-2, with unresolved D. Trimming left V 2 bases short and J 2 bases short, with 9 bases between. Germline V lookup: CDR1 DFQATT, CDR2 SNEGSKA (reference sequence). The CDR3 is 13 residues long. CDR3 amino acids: CSARPQTNYGYTF. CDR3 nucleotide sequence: TGCAGTGCTAGACCCCAGACAAACTATGGCTACACCTTC.

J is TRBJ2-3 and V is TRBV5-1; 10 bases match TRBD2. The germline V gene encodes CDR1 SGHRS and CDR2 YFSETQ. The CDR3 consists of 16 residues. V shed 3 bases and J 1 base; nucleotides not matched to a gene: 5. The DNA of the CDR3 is TGCGCCAGCAGCTCGGGAGGGACTAGCGGCACAGATACGCAGTATTTT. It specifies CASSSGGTSGTDTQYF. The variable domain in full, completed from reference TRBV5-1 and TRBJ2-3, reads KAGVTQTPRYLIKTRGQQVTLSCSPISGHRSVSWYQQTPGQGLQFLFEYFSETQRNKGNFPGRFSGRQFSNSRSEMNVSTLELGDSALYLCASSSGGTSGTDTQYFGPGTRLTVL.

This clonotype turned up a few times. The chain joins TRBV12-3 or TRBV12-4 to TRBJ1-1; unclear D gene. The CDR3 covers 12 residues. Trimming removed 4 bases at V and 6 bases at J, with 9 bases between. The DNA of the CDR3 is TGTGCCAGCAGTTCATCTGGTCCTGAAGCTTTCTTT. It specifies CASSSSGPEAFF.

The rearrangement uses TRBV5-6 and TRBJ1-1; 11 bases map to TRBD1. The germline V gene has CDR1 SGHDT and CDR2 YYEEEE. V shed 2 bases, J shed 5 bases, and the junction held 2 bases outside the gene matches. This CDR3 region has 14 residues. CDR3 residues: CASSFGQGATEAFF. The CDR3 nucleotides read TGTGCCAGCAGCTTCGGACAGGGGGCGACTGAAGCTTTCTTT.

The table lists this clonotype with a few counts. In DNA form, the CDR3 reads TGCGCCAGCAGCTCCCCTCAGGGTTCTTGGGAGACCCAGTACTTC. It translates to CASSSPQGSWETQYF. V usage is TRBV5-1 and J usage is TRBJ2-5; TRBD1 is a possible D gene (5 bases). Germline CDR1 is SGHRS and CDR2 is YFSETQ. V shed 3 bases and J shed 5 bases, with 17 bases lying between them. The length of the CDR3 is 15 residues. The whole variable domain, remainder taken from reference TRBV5-1 and TRBJ2-5, is KAGVTQTPRYLIKTRGQQVTLSCSPISGHRSVSWYQQTPGQGLQFLFEYFSETQRNKGNFPGRFSGRQFSNSRSEMNVSTLELGDSALYLCASSSPQGSWETQYFGPGTRLLVL.

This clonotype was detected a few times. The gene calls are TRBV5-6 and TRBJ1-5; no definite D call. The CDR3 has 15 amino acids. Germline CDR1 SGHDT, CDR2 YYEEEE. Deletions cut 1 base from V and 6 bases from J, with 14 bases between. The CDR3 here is CASSLSAPPRQPQHF. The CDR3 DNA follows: TGTGCCAGCAGCTTGTCCGCTCCACCCCGTCAGCCCCAGCATTTT. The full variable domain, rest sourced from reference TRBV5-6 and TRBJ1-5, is DAGVTQSPTHLIKTRGQQVTLRCSPKSGHDTVSWYQQALGQGPQFIFQYYEEEERQRGNFPDRFSGHQFPNYSSELNVNALLLGDSALYLCASSLSAPPRQPQHFGDGTRLSIL.

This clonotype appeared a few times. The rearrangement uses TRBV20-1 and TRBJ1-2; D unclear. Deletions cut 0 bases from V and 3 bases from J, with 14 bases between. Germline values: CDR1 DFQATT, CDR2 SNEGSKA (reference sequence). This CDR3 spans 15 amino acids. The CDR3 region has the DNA TGCAGTGCTAGAGATAGGAAGGATGCGGACTATGGCTACACCTTC. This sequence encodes CSARDRKDADYGYTF.

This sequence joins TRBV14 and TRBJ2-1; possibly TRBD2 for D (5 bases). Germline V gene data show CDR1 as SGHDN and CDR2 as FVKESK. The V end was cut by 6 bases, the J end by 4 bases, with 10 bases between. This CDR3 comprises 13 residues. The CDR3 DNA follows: TGTGCCAGCAGTCGGAGCGGATACAATGAGCAGTTCTTC. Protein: CASSRSGYNEQFF.

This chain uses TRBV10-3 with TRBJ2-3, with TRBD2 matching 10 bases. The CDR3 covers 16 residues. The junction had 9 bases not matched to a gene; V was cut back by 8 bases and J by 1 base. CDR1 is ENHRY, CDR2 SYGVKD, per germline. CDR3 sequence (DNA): TGTGCCATCGGACTAGCGGTGGGGCTTGGCACAGATACGCAGTATTTT. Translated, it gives CAIGLAVGLGTDTQYF.

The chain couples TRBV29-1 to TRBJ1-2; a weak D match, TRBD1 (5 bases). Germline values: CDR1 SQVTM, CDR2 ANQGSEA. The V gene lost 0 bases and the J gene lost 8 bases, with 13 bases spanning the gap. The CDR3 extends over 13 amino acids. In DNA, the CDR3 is TGCAGCGTTGAAGATCGCCAGGGCTGGGGCTACACCTTC. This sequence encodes CSVEDRQGWGYTF.

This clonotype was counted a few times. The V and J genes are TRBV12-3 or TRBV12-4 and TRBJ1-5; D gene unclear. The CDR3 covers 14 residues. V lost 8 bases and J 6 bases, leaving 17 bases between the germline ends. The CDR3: CASRAWGNGQPQHF. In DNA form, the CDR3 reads TGTGCCAGCCGCGCCTGGGGAAACGGTCAGCCCCAGCATTTT.

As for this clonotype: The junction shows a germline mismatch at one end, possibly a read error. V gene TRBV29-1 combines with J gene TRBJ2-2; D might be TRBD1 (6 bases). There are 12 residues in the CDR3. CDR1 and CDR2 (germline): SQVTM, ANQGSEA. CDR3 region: CSAGTYTWELFF. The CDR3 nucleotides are TGCAGCGCCGGGACATACACCTGGGAGCTGTTTTTT.

The DNA of the CDR3 is TGTGCCAGCAGCTTGGACAGGGGAGGGGTGGCAACTAATGAAAAACTGTTTTTT. This translates into CASSLDRGGVATNEKLFF. The rearrangement joins TRBV7-2 to TRBJ1-4; 9 bases map to TRBD1. Germline V gene sequence: CDR1 SGHTA, CDR2 FQGNSA. This CDR3 spans 18 amino acids. The V gene end was trimmed by 3 bases and the J gene end by 0 bases; junction bases not matched to a gene: 8.

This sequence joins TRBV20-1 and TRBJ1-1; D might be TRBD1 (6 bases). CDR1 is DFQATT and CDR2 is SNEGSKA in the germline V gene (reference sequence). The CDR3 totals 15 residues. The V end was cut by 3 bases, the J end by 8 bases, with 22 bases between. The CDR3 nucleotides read TGCAGTGCTAGTAACCCACGAAAGGGGGGGCTCGAAGCTTTCTTT. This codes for CSASNPRKGGLEAFF.

Here the CDR3 reads CASSFTGEGTEAFF. As DNA, the CDR3 is TGTGCCAGCAGTTTCACAGGGGAGGGCACTGAAGCTTTCTTT. The chain links TRBV27 to TRBJ1-1; TRBD1 agrees at 7 bases. The V segment lost 3 bases and the J segment 4 bases; nucleotides outside the gene matches: 5. Germline loops: CDR1 MNHEY, CDR2 SMNVEV (reference sequence). The CDR3 extends over 14 amino acids.

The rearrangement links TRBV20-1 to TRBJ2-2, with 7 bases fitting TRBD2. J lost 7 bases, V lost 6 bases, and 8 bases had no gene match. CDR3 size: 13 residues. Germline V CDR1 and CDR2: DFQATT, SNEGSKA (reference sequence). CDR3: CSAEIGRGGELFF. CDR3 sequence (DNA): TGCAGTGCCGAGATAGGGAGGGGCGGGGAGCTGTTTTTT.

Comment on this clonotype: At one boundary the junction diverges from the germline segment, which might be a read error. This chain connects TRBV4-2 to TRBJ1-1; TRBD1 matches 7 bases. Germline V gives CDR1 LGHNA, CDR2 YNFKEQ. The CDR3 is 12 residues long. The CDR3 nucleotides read TGTGCCAGCAGCCAAGATAGGGGGGACAGTGACTTT. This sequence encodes CASSQDRGDSDF.

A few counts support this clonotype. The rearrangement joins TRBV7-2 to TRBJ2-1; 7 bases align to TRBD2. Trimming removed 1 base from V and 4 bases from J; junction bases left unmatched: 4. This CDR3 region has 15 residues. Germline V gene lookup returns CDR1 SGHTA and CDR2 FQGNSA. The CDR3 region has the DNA TGTGCCAGCAGCTTAGGTCCGGGGGGATACAATGAGCAGTTCTTC. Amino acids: CASSLGPGGYNEQFF.

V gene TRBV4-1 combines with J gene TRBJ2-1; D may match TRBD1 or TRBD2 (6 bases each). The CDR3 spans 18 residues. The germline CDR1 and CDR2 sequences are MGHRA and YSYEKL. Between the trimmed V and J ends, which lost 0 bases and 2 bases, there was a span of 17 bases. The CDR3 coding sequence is TGCGCCAGCAGCCAAGAGGGGGGACCGGGACAACCCTACAATGAGCAGTTCTTC. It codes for CASSQEGGPGQPYNEQFF.